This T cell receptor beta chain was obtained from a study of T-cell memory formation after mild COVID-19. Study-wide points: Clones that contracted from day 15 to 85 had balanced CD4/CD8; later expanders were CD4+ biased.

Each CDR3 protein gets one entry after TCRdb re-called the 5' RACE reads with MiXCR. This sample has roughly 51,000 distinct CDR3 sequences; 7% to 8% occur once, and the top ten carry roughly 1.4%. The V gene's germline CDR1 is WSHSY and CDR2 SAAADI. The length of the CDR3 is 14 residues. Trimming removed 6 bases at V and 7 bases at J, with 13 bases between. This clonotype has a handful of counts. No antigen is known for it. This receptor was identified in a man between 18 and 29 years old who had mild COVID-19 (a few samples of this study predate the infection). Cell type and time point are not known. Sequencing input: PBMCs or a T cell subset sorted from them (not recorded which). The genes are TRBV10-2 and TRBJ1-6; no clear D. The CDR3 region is CASSIGPENSPLHF. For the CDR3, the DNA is TGCGCCAGCAGCATCGGACCGGAAAATTCACCCCTCCACTTT.